This entry describes one TCR beta chain. This record comes from a study of regulatory and conventional T cells in RAG deficiency. The sorted regulatory T cells were CD4+, CD25-high and CD127-low, with genomic DNA sequenced. The assay was immunoSEQ multiplex PCR, and TCRdb's table has in-frame clones only and misses some. Here the sample spans over 15,000 clones, roughly 87% being singletons. These same data were also listed under a study on regulatory T cells. That work contributes: The primer mix had 52 TRBV and 13 TRBJ primers.

Sample: Tregs sorted from blood. The source of this sequence is a human donor in good health.

The CDR3 sequence is CASSLDPGETQYF. Here the CDR3 DNA reads TGTGCCAGCAGCTTAGATCCGGGGGAGACCCAGTACTTC. V is TRBV7-2 and J is TRBJ2-5; tentatively, D is TRBD2 (5 bases). Per the germline V gene, CDR1 is SGHTA and CDR2 is FQGNSA. The CDR3 consists of 13 residues. V was trimmed by 1 base and J by 5 bases, leaving 8 bases between them.